This T cell receptor beta chain was found in a study of sequential checkpoint blockade in melanoma. In the study overall: Randomization was 1:1 between first-line nivolumab→ipilimumab and ipilimumab→nivolumab.

Libraries were prepared by immunoSEQ multiplex PCR; TCRdb keeps only in-frame clonotypes and omits some of them. The sample lists 35,000 to 40,000 clones, more than 70% occurring once. The V end was cut by 3 bases, the J end by 2 bases, with 11 bases between. Germline V CDR1 and CDR2: SEHNR, FQNEAQ (reference sequence). The CDR3 has 15 residues. Treatment described: randomized to nivolumab then ipilimumab (arm A) or the reverse (arm B). Patients had received no earlier DNA-damaging chemotherapy. Live CD3+CD8+ CD19− CD56− cells were sorted from PBMCs. The sequence derives from a human donor with melanoma. The rearrangement links TRBV7-9 to TRBJ1-5; D might be TRBD1 (5 bases). Sequenced material: CD8+ T cells sorted from blood (inferred from file names), taken from a patient given nivolumab and ipilimumab in sequence. CDR3 protein: CASSFVGGGNQPQHF. The CDR3 DNA reads as TGTGCCAGCAGCTTCGTCGGGGGTGGCAATCAGCCCCAGCATTTT.